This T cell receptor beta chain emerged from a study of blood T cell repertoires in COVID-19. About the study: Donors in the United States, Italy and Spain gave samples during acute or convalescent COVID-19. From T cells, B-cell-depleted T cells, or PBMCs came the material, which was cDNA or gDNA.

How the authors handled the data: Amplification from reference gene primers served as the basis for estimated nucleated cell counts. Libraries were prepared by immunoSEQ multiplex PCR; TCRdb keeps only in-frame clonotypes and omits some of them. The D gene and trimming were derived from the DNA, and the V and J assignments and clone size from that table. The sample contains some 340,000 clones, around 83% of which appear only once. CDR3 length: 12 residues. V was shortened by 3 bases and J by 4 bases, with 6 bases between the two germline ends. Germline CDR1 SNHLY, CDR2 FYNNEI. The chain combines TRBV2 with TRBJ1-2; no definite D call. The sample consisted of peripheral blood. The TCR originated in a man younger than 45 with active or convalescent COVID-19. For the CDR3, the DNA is TGTGCCAGCAGTGAGAGGGTCTATGGCTACACCTTC. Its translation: CASSERVYGYTF.